This T cell receptor (beta chain) was identified during a study of shared clonotypes between healthy human individuals. Among the donors, all were Caucasian adults who lived in Nashville, Tennessee. A CD45RA+ naive subset and a CD45RA-negative memory subset were split from CD4+ cells. General study points: Clonotype sharing across donors was expected to vary with sequencing depth.

About this clone: Antigen unknown.

Germline loops: CDR1 ENHRY, CDR2 SYGVKD. The CDR3 contains 15 residues. Trimming took off 6 bases at V and 0 bases at J, with 14 bases between the two ends. Here immunoSEQ multiplex PCR was the method, and the copy in TCRdb shows in-frame clones only, minus some. The repertoire includes under 300,000 clones, over 50% of them detected once, and roughly 11% sits in the top ten. Sequenced material: memory CD4+ T cells sorted from blood. The subset denotes: CD45RA-negative fraction. This chain connects TRBV10-3 to TRBJ2-5; perhaps TRBD2 as D (5 bases). The source of this sequence is a man aged 30-40 years in good health. The CDR3 protein is CAISRSDGDQETQYF. CDR3 nucleotide sequence: TGTGCCATCAGCCGTAGTGACGGGGACCAAGAGACCCAGTACTTC.